Below, one TCR beta chain is given with its context. The sample comes from a study of cytomegalovirus exposure and HLA in healthy donors. Use of 60 Vbeta and 13 Jbeta primers characterized the PCR. TCRdb's copy holds only in-frame clones and misses some; the assay was immunoSEQ multiplex PCR. The table shows 150,000 to 160,000 clones, with roughly 70% occurring only once. The CDR3 is 16 amino acids. Germline trimming cut 1 base from V and 8 bases from J; bases unmatched to any gene: 11. Germline loops: CDR1 MNHNS, CDR2 SASEGT. V usage is TRBV6-1 and J usage is TRBJ1-2; TRBD1 agrees at 9 bases. The clonotype comes from a man aged 25 to 40 in good health and CMV-seronegative. The sequenced material came from PBMCs. CDR3 nucleotide sequence: TGTGCCAGCAGTGAAGTGTTGCGGAGACAGGGGGGAGGCTACACCTTC. Its translation is CASSEVLRRQGGGYTF.